Listed below are T cell receptor beta chains from one sample, sequenced in a study of T cell changes during pregnancy in multiple sclerosis. Using immunoSEQ multiplex PCR, the repertoire was profiled, and TCRdb retains in-frame clones only, with some absent. Found here are some 20,000 clones, approximately 86% of them singletons; the top ten hold under 1.3%. The material was CD4+ T cells from peripheral blood mononuclear cells, obtained in the first trimester of pregnancy. These receptors all stem from a female donor in good health, enrolled as a control in a pregnancy study. Both conserved end residues are part of each CDR3. The D gene is left open where the match is weak. Rows give clone size only sometimes, using once, few, many, or a class for an expanded clone.

>TRBV5-6|TRBJ1-6|.|.
TGTGCCAGCAGCTTTCGGGGTAGTCCTTCACCCCTCCACTTT
CASSFRGSPSPLHF
>TRBV28|TRBJ2-3|.|TRBD2
TGTGCCAGCAGTACACCCGGGAGGGTGGCTAGCACAGATACGCAGTATTTT
CASSTPGRVASTDTQYF
>TRBV5-6|TRBJ2-1|.|TRBD2
TGTGCCAGCAGCTTGGCGGGGGGTACCTACAATGAGCAGTTCTTC
CASSLAGGTYNEQFF
>TRBV5-1|TRBJ2-3|.|TRBD1
TGCGCCAGCAAACAGGGGAGCACAGATACGCAGTATTTT
CASKQGSTDTQYF
>TRBV13|TRBJ2-1|.|.
TGTGCCAGCAGCTCCCCCGCCGGAGCTGAGAATGAGCAGTTCTTC
CASSSPAGAENEQFF
>TRBV30|TRBJ1-5|.|.
TGTGCCTGGAGTCTAAAAAGTAATCAGCCCCAGCATTTT
CAWSLKSNQPQHF
>TRBV6-6|TRBJ1-4|.|TRBD1
TGTGCCAGCAGCCGACGCCCGACAGGGAGCGGTGAAAAACTGTTTTTT
CASSRRPTGSGEKLFF
>TRBV5-5|TRBJ1-1|.|.
TGTGCCAGCAGCTTGAGGGGTGACACTGAAGCTTTCTTT
CASSLRGDTEAFF
>TRBV9|TRBJ1-6|.|.
TGTGCCAGCAGCGTAGCAGGGGCGAATTCACCCCTCCACTTT
CASSVAGANSPLHF
>TRBV19|TRBJ1-1|.|.
TGTGCCAGTAGTATAGAGGCGACGGGTTCAATGAACACTGAAGCTTTCTTT
CASSIEATGSMNTEAFF
>TRBV4-1|TRBJ2-2|.|TRBD2
TGCGCCAGCAGCCAAGAAGGGCTAGCGGGAGCCGCGAACACCGGGGAGCTGTTTTTT
CASSQEGLAGAANTGELFF
>TRBV5-4|TRBJ1-4|.|TRBD1
TGTGCCAGCAGCTTAGGGACAGGGGCACTACGCATTAACCCCTATGAAAAACTGTTTTTT
CASSLGTGALRINPYEKLFF
>TRBV14|TRBJ1-2|.|.
TGTGCCAGCAGAGGGGGGGAAAGCGGCTACACCTTC
CASRGGESGYTF
>TRBV4-2|TRBJ2-2|.|TRBD1
TGTGCCAGCAGCCAAAGGGGACAGAGGAACACCGGGGAGCTGTTTTTT
CASSQRGQRNTGELFF
>TRBV19|TRBJ2-5|.|TRBD1
TGTGCCAGTAGTATTGGGACAGGAGAGACCCAGTACTTC
CASSIGTGETQYF
>TRBV11-2|TRBJ2-7|.|.
TGTGCCAGCAGCCGGCGGGGGCGTTACGAGCAGTACTTC
CASSRRGRYEQYF
>TRBV11-2|TRBJ1-1|once|TRBD1
TGTGCCAGCAGCCCCTCTGCAGGGGGCACTGAAGCTTTCTTT
CASSPSAGGTEAFF
>TRBV18|TRBJ2-7|.|.
TGTGCCAGCTCCTTTCGGACAGCCTACGAGCAGTACTTC
CASSFRTAYEQYF
>TRBV7-3|TRBJ2-3|.|TRBD2
TGTGCCAGCAGCGGAGGGACGGGGGAGGGAACAGATACGCAGTATTTT
CASSGGTGEGTDTQYF
>TRBV19|TRBJ1-6|once|.
TGTGCCAGTAGTATGAAGTTGCGAAACTCCTATAATTCACCCCTCCACTTT
CASSMKLRNSYNSPLHF
>TRBV5-6|TRBJ2-7|once|.
TGTGCCAGCAGCTTCCCCCGGCCCACGGGTGAGCAGTACTTC
CASSFPRPTGEQYF
>TRBV6-1|TRBJ1-5|.|.
TGTGCCAGCAGTGACGGGGGGACTAGCAATCAGCCCCAGCATTTT
CASSDGGTSNQPQHF
>TRBV19|TRBJ2-4|.|.
TGTGCCAGTAGTATAGAAATCCCCGGGAAGGTTAGCGTAAGAGCCAAAAACATTCAGTACTTC
CASSIEIPGKVSVRAKNIQYF
>TRBV19|TRBJ2-3|.|TRBD1
TGTGCCAGTAGTATGGACAGGCTCTCCCCAGATACGCAGTATTTT
CASSMDRLSPDTQYF
>TRBV5-1|TRBJ2-5|.|TRBD2
TGCGCCAGCAGCTGGGGACTAGCGGGAACCCAAGAGACCCAGTACTTC
CASSWGLAGTQETQYF
>TRBV25-1|TRBJ2-5|.|TRBD1
TGTGCCAGCAGTGACGGTGGACAGGGGATGGGAGAGACCCAGTACTTC
CASSDGGQGMGETQYF
>TRBV25-1|TRBJ2-1|once|.
TGTGCCAGCAGTGAACTCGACAGCAACAATGAGCAGTTCTTC
CASSELDSNNEQFF
>TRBV21-1|TRBJ2-2|.|.
TGTGCCAGCAGCGCTGACAGGGTTGGCAGCGGGGAGCTGTTTTTT
CASSADRVGSGELFF
>TRBV5-6|TRBJ2-2|.|.
TGTGCCAGCAGCCGGACAGACACGAACACCGGGGAGCTGTTTTTT
CASSRTDTNTGELFF
>TRBV2|TRBJ1-6|.|TRBD1
TGTGCCAGCAGTCCGGGACAGGGGCGAAATTCACTCCTCCACTTT
CASSPGQGRNSLLHF
>TRBV7-9|TRBJ2-2|.|TRBD1
TGTGCCAGCAGCCAGGGGGCGAACACCGGGGAGCTGTTTTTT
CASSQGANTGELFF
>TRBV9|TRBJ2-2|.|.
TGTGCCAGCAATACGGACTATCCCACCGGGGAGCTGTTTTTT
CASNTDYPTGELFF
>TRBV14|TRBJ2-7|.|TRBD2
TGTGCCAGCAGCCAAGACGGGACTAGCGGACCCTCCTACGAGCAGTACTTC
CASSQDGTSGPSYEQYF
>TRBV6-1|TRBJ1-2|.|.
TGTGCCAGCAGTGAGGGAACAGGGATAGCTAACTATGGCTACACCTTC
CASSEGTGIANYGYTF
>TRBV28|TRBJ2-3|.|.
TGTGCCAGCAGCCCGTTACGGGTGGATACGCAGTATTTT
CASSPLRVDTQYF
>TRBV9|TRBJ1-4|.|.
TGTGCCAGCAGCCCCCTCGGACAGTGGGATGAAAAACTGTTTTTT
CASSPLGQWDEKLFF
>TRBV6-1|TRBJ2-1|.|TRBD2
TGTGCCAGCAGAGGGAGGGTAGGCAATGAGCAGTTCTTC
CASRGRVGNEQFF
>TRBV5-1|TRBJ1-4|.|TRBD1
TGCGCCAGCAGCGAGTCCGGGACAGCGGATGAAAAACTGTTTTTT
CASSESGTADEKLFF
>TRBV7-3|TRBJ2-3|.|.
TGTGCCAGCAGCTTGGAGGGACCTGGGACAGATACGCAGTATTTT
CASSLEGPGTDTQYF
>TRBV30|TRBJ2-7|.|TRBD2
TGTGCCGAAAGTAGCGGGGGAGCCTACGAGCAGTACTTC
CAESSGGAYEQYF
>TRBV19|TRBJ2-4|few|.
TGTGCCAGTAGTATCGGTACTCACGCTGCCAAAAACATTCAGTACTTC
CASSIGTHAAKNIQYF
>TRBV2|TRBJ2-3|.|.
TGTGCCAGCACCCTAGGTAGAGTAGCGGCACTCACAGATACGCAGTATTTT
CASTLGRVAALTDTQYF
>TRBV11-2|TRBJ2-7|.|.
TGTGCCAGCGGGGGCCTTCAGAGCTACGAGCAGTACTTC
CASGGLQSYEQYF
>TRBV28|TRBJ2-7|.|.
TGTGCCAGCAGCCGTACGGCAGGCAGGGCCAACGAGCAGTACTTC
CASSRTAGRANEQYF
>TRBV7-9|TRBJ2-1|.|.
TGTGCCAGCAGCTCCCCAGGGGGGCCCTACAATGAGCAGTTCTTC
CASSSPGGPYNEQFF
>TRBV7-2|TRBJ2-3|.|.
TGTGCCAGCAGCTTATACGGGTCCGGACTCGGGGTGGGCACAGATACGCAGTATTTT
CASSLYGSGLGVGTDTQYF
>TRBV4-2|TRBJ2-7|.|.
TGTGCCAGCAGCCAAGAATGGGCGGGTCTTGACGAGCAGTACTTC
CASSQEWAGLDEQYF
>TRBV9|TRBJ2-7|.|.
.
CASSVGGVGSGSQYEQYF
>TRBV6-4|TRBJ2-1|.|TRBD2
TGTGCCAGCAGCCGACTAGCGGGGGGTCCCAATGAGCAGTTCTTC
CASSRLAGGPNEQFF
>TRBV28|TRBJ2-7|.|TRBD1
TGTGCCAGCAGGCCGGACAGGGGGATAGTCTACGAGCAGTACTTC
CASRPDRGIVYEQYF
>TRBV5-1|TRBJ2-5|.|TRBD1
TGCGCCAGCAGCCTCTACAGGGGCCAAGAGACCCAGTACTTC
CASSLYRGQETQYF
>TRBV30|TRBJ2-2|.|.
TGTGCCTGGAGCGCCTCTAGAGTCAACGGGGAGCTGTTTTTT
CAWSASRVNGELFF
>TRBV9|TRBJ1-1|.|.
TGTGCCAGCAGCGTAAGGCAGGGAAACACTGAAGCTTTCTTT
CASSVRQGNTEAFF
>TRBV9|TRBJ1-1|.|.
TGTGCCAGCAGCGTAGACCCGGGTGGTACTGAAGCTTTCTTT
CASSVDPGGTEAFF
>TRBV27|TRBJ2-1|.|TRBD2
TGTGCCATTCGGGGGGAGGGTAGCGGGGGGTGGGGCTACAATGAGCAGTTCTTC
CAIRGEGSGGWGYNEQFF
>TRBV6-1|TRBJ1-6|.|TRBD1
TGTGCCAGCAGTGGATCAGGGGGTATGGATTCACCCCTCCACTTT
CASSGSGGMDSPLHF